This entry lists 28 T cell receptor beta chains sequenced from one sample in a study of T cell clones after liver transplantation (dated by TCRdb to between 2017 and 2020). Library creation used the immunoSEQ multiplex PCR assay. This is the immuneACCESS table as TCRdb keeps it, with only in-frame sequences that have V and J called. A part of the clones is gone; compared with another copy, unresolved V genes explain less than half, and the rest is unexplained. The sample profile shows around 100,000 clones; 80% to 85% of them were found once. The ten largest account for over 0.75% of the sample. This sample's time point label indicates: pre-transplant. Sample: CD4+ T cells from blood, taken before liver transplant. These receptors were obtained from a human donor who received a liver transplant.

The DNA for the CDR3 is TGCGCCAGCAGCCCTAGGGAGAGTTCACCCCTCCACTTT. Translating gives CASSPRESSPLHF. The chain is built from TRBV4-1 and TRBJ1-6; the D is unclear. The CDR3 has 13 residues. Per the germline V gene, CDR1 is MGHRA and CDR2 is YSYEKL. Between the trimmed V and J ends, which lost 4 bases and 9 bases, there was a span of 10 bases.

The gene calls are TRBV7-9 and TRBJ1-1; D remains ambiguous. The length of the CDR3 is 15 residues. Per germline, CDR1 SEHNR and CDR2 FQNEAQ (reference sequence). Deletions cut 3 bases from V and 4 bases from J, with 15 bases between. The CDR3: CASSFANRRGTEAFF. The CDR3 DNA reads TGTGCCAGCAGCTTTGCCAACCGGCGGGGCACTGAAGCTTTCTTT. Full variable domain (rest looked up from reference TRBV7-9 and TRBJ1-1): DTGVSQNPRHKITKRGQNVTFRCDPISEHNRLYWYRQTLGQGPEFLTYFQNEAQLEKSRLLSDRFSAERPKGSFSTLEIQRTEQGDSAMYLCASSFANRRGTEAFFGQGTRLTVV.

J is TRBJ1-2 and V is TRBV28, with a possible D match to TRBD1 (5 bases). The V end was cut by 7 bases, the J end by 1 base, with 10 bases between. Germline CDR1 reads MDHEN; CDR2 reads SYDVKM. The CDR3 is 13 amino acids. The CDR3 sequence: CASMTDNNYGYTF. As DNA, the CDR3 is TGTGCCAGCATGACAGATAATAACTATGGCTACACCTTC.

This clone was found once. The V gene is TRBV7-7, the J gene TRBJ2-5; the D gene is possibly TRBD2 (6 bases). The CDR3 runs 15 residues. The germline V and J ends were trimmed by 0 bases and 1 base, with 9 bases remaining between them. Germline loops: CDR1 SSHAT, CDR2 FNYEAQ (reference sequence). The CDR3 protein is CASSLAAGSQETQYF. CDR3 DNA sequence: TGTGCCAGCAGCTTAGCTGCCGGGAGCCAAGAGACCCAGTACTTC.

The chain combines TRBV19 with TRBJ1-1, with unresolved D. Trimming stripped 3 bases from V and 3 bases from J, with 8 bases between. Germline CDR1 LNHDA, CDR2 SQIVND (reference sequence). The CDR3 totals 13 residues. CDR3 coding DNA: TGTGCCAGTAGTATCAGGTCGGACACTGAAGCTTTCTTT. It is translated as CASSIRSDTEAFF.

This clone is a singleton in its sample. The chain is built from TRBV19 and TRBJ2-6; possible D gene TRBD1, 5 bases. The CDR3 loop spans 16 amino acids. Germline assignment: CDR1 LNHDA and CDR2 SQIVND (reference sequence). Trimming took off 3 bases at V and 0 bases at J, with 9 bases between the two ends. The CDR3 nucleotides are TGTGCCAGTAGTATTACAGGATCCTCTGGGGCCAACGTCCTGACTTTC. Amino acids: CASSITGSSGANVLTF. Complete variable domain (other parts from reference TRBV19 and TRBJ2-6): DGGITQSPKYLFRKEGQNVTLSCEQNLNHDAMYWYRQDPGQGLRLIYYSQIVNDFQKGDIAEGYSVSREKKESFPLTVTSAQKNPTAFYLCASSITGSSGANVLTFGAGSRLTVL.

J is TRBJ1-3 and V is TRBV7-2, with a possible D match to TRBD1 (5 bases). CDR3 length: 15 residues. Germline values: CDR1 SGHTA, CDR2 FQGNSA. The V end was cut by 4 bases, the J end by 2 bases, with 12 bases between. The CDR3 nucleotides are TGTGCCAGCAGCTCACGACAGAAAACTGGAAACACCATATATTTT. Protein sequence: CASSSRQKTGNTIYF.

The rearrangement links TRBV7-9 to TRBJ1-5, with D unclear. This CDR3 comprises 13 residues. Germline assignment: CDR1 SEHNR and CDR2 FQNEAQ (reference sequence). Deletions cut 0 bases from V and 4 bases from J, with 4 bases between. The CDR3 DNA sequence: TGTGCCAGCAGCTTAGCGAGGAATCAGCCCCAGCATTTT. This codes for CASSLARNQPQHF.

CDR3 in amino acids: CSVEGYTEAFF. CDR3 coding DNA: TGCAGCGTTGAAGGTTACACTGAAGCTTTCTTT. The rearrangement links TRBV29-1 to TRBJ1-1, with D uncertain. V lost 1 base to trimming and J lost 3 bases, with 3 bases between them. Germline lookup yields CDR1 SQVTM and CDR2 ANQGSEA. The CDR3 contains 11 residues. Complete variable domain (other parts from reference TRBV29-1 and TRBJ1-1): SAVISQKPSRDICQRGTSLTIQCQVDSQVTMMFWYRQQPGQSLTLIATANQGSEATYESGFVIDKFPISRPNLTFSTLTVSNMSPEDSSIYLCSVEGYTEAFFGQGTRLTVV.

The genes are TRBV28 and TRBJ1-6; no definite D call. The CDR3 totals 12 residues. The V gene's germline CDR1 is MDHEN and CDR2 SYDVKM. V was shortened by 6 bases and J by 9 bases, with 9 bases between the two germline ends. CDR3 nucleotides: TGTGCCAGCAGGATCGGTGGTTCACCCCTCCACTTT. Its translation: CASRIGGSPLHF. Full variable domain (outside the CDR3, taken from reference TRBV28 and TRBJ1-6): DVKVTQSSRYLVKRTGEKVFLECVQDMDHENMFWYRQDPGLGLRLIYFSYDVKMKEKGDIPEGYSVSREKKERFSLILESASTNQTSMYLCASRIGGSPLHFGNGTRLTVT.

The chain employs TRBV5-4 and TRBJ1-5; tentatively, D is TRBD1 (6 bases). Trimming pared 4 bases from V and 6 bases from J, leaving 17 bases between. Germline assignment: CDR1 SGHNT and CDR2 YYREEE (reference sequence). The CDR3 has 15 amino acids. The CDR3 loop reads CASSIGGRGTQPQHF. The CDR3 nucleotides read TGTGCCAGCAGCATCGGGGGGCGGGGAACTCAGCCCCAGCATTTT.

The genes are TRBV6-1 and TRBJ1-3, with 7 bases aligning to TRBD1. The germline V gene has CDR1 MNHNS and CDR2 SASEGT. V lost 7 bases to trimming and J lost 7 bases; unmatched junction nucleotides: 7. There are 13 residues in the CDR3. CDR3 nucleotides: TGTGCCAGCACACAGGGGAGGGGGAACACCATATATTTT. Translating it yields CASTQGRGNTIYF.

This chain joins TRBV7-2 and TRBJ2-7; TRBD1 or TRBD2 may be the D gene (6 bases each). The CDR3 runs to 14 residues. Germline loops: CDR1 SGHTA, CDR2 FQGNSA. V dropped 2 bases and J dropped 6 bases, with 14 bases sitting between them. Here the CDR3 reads CASSLPGALGEQYF. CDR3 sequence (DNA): TGTGCCAGCAGCTTACCGGGGGCGCTGGGCGAGCAGTACTTC. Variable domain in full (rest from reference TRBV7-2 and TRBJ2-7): GAGVSQSPSNKVTEKGKDVELRCDPISGHTALYWYRQSLGQGLEFLIYFQGNSAPDKSGLPSDRFSAERTGGSVSTLTIQRTQQEDSAVYLCASSLPGALGEQYFGPGTRLTVT.

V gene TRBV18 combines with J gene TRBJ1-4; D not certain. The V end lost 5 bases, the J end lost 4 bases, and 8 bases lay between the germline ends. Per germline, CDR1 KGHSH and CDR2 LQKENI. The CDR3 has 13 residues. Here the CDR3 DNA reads TGTGCCAGCTCATCGACTGATAATGAAAAACTGTTTTTT. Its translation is CASSSTDNEKLFF.

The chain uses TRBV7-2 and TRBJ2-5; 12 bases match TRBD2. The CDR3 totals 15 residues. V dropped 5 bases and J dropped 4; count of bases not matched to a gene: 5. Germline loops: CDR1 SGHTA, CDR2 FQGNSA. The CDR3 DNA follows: TGTGCCAGCAGCACTAGCGGGGGGCTGTCAGAGACCCAGTACTTC. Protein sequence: CASSTSGGLSETQYF.

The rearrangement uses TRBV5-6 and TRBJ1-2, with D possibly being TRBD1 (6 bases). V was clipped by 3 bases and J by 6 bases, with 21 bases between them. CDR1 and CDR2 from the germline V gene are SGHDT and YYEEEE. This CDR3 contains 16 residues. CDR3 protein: CASSSEGGGGLDGYTF. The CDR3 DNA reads TGTGCCAGCAGCTCGGAAGGCGGAGGGGGGTTGGATGGCTACACCTTC.

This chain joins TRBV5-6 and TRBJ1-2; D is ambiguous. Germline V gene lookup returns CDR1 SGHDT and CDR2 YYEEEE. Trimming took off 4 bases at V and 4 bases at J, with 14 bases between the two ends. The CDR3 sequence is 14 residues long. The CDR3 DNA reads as TGTGCCAGCAGCCCCGACCGAGGTGGCTATGGCTACACCTTC. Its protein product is CASSPDRGGYGYTF.

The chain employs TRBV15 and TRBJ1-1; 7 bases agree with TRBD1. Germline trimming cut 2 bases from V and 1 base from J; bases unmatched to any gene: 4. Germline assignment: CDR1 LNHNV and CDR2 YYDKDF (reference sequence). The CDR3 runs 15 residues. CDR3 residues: CATSRTRDRNTEAFF. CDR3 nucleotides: TGTGCCACCAGCAGAACCCGGGACAGGAACACTGAAGCTTTCTTT. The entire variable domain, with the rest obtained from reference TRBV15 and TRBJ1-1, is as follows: DAMVIQNPRYQVTQFGKPVTLSCSQTLNHNVMYWYQQKSSQAPKLLFHYYDKDFNNEADTPDNFQSRRPNTSFCFLDIRSPGLGDTAMYLCATSRTRDRNTEAFFGQGTRLTVV.

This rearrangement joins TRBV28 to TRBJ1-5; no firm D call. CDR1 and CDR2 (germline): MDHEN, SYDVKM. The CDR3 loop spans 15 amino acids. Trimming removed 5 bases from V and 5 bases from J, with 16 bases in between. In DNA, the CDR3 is TGTGCCAGCAGTCTCCTAGGCAGGAGCGATCAGCCCCAGCATTTT. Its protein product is CASSLLGRSDQPQHF.

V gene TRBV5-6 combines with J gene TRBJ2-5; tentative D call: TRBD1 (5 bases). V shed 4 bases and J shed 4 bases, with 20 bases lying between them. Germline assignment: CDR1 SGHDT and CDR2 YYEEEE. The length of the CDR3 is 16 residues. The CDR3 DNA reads TGTGCCAGCAGCCGAGATTTGGGCCTGGGGCGAGAGACCCAGTACTTC. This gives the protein CASSRDLGLGRETQYF.

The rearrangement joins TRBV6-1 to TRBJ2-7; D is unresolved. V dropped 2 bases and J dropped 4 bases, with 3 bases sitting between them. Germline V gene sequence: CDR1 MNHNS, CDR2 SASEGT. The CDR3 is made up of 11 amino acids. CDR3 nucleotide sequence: TGTGCCAGCAGTGAAATTTACGAGCAGTACTTC. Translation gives CASSEIYEQYF.

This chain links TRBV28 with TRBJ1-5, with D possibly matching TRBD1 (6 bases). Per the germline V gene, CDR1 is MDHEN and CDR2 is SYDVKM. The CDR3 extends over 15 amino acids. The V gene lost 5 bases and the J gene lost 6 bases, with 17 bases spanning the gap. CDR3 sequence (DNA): TGTGCCAGCAGTCCAACCCTGGGGGGCGGTCAGCCCCAGCATTTT. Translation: CASSPTLGGGQPQHF.

The CDR3 DNA sequence: TGTGCCATCACCATGGGACACAGGCAGACCCAGTACTTC. It yields the protein CAITMGHRQTQYF. The chain links TRBV28 to TRBJ2-5; TRBD1 is a possible D gene (6 bases). V was pared by 10 bases and J by 6 bases, with 18 bases between. Germline V gene data show CDR1 as MDHEN and CDR2 as SYDVKM. The CDR3 contains 13 residues.

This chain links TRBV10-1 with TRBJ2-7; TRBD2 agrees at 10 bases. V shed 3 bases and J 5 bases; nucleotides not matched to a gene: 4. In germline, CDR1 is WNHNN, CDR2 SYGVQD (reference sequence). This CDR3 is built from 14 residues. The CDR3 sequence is CASSDSGRVHEQYF. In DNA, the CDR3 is TGCGCCAGCAGTGACAGCGGGAGGGTCCACGAGCAGTACTTC.

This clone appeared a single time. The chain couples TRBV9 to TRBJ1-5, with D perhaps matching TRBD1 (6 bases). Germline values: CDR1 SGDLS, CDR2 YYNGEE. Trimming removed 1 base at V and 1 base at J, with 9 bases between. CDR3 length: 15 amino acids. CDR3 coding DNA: TGTGCCAGCAGCGTATCCGACAGGAGCAATCAGCCCCAGCATTTT. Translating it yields CASSVSDRSNQPQHF.

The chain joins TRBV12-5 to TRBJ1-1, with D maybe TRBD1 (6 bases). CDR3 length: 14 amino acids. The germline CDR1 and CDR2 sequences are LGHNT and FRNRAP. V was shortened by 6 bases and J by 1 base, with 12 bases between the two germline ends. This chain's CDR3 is CASGGATGNTEAFF. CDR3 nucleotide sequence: TGTGCTAGTGGGGGAGCGACAGGGAACACTGAAGCTTTCTTT.

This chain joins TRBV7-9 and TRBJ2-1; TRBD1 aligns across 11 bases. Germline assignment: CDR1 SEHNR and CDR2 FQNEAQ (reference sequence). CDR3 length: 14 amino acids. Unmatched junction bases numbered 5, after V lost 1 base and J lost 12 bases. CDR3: CASSLDGTGGRQFF. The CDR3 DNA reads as TGTGCCAGCAGCTTAGATGGGACAGGGGGGAGGCAGTTCTTC.

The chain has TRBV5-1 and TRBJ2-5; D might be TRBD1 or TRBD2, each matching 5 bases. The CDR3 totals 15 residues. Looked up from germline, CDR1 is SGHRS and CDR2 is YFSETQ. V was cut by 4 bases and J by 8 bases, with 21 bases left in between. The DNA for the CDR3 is TGCGCCAGCAGCCTAACCGGGACCCCGGAGGAAACCCAGTACTTC. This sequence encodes CASSLTGTPEETQYF.